A selection of T cell receptor beta chains follows, all from one sample in a study of T cells in Graves' hyperthyroidism and ophthalmopathy. Via MiXCR, TCRdb re-called the multiplex PCR reads, giving one row per CDR3 protein. The sample carries about 350,000 distinct CDR3 sequences, about 14% recorded once. The sample consisted of blood. The source is a woman aged 25-40 years with Graves' hyperthyroidism. CDR3s include the opening cysteine and the closing phenylalanine or tryptophan. Fields, in order: D gene, clone size, CDR3 length, J gene, V gene, CDR3 DNA, CDR3 protein. D genes are given only for firm matches. The size entry is marked missing in some rows and otherwise reads once, few, many or a size class.

>NA|NA|12|TRBJ1-1|TRBV20-1
TGCAGTGCTAGAAGAGGGATCACTGAAGCTTTCTTT
CSARRGITEAFF
>NA|many|13|TRBJ2-4|TRBV2
TGTGCCAGCCTCCAGGGGGGACAAAACATTCAGTACTTC
CASLQGGQNIQYF
>TRBD2|many|16|TRBJ2-7|TRBV12-3/TRBV12-4
TGTGCCAGCAGTCAAGGTGGCGGGAGTGTAGCCTACGAGCAGTACTTC
CASSQGGGSVAYEQYF
>NA|many|12|TRBJ1-2|TRBV2
TGTGCCAGCAGTTTACAGGGAAATGGCTACACCTTC
CASSLQGNGYTF
>TRBD2|NA|15|TRBJ2-2|TRBV20-1
TGCAGTGCCCTAGCGGGAGAAGTTAACACCGGGGAGCTGTTTTTT
CSALAGEVNTGELFF
>TRBD1|many|17|TRBJ1-6|TRBV2
TGTGCCAGCAGTGAAGAGGGCAGGGGGCGGCTTCAATCACCCCTCCACTTT
CASSEEGRGRLQSPLHF
>TRBD1|NA|13|TRBJ1-1|TRBV7-9
TGTGCCAGCAGCGCTTCCGGGACAGGAGAAGCTTTCTTT
CASSASGTGEAFF
>TRBD2|many|18|TRBJ2-7|TRBV28
TGTGCCAGCAGTTTACTTGCCGGGACTAGCGGGAGAACATACGAGCAGTACTTC
CASSLLAGTSGRTYEQYF
>NA|few|15|TRBJ2-1|TRBV6-2/TRBV6-3
TGTGCCAGCAGTACCTCCCGGATACTAGACAATGAGCAGTTCTTC
CASSTSRILDNEQFF
>TRBD2|many|15|TRBJ2-1|TRBV12-3/TRBV12-4
TGTGCCAGCAGTTCGCTCGGGGGGGGGGACAATGAGCAGTTCTTC
CASSSLGGGDNEQFF
>TRBD2|many|13|TRBJ2-5|TRBV6-1
TGTGCCAGCAGGACGGGGGGACAAGAGACCCAGTACTTC
CASRTGGQETQYF
>NA|few|14|TRBJ2-5|TRBV6-1
TGTGCCAGCAGCCTGGACCCAAGGGAGGAGACCCAGTACTTC
CASSLDPREETQYF
>NA|many|16|TRBJ1-5|TRBV28
TGTGCCAGCAGTCCCACCCCGGGTAGTAACAATCAGCCCCAGCATTTT
CASSPTPGSNNQPQHF
>NA|few|13|TRBJ1-1|TRBV18
TGTGCCAGCTCACTTTCCCGTGGCACTGAAGCTTTCTTT
CASSLSRGTEAFF
>NA|NA|13|TRBJ2-2|TRBV30
TGTGCCCGGAACCAAGCCCGCACCGGGGAGCTGTTTTTT
CARNQARTGELFF
>TRBD1|few|15|TRBJ1-4|TRBV7-2
TGTGCCAGCAGCGAGGACAGGGGGCATTGGGAAAAACTGTTTTTT
CASSEDRGHWEKLFF
>NA|many|13|TRBJ1-6|TRBV28
TGTGCCAGCCTCCGCAGGGCAGGATCACCCCTCCACTTT
CASLRRAGSPLHF
>NA|once|15|TRBJ1-2|TRBV6-1
TGTGCCAGCAGCCTAAGGACTCTTGGGAGTTATGGCTACACCTTC
CASSLRTLGSYGYTF
>NA|NA|15|TRBJ2-5|TRBV11-2
TGTGCCAGCAGTCTTTCAAGTCTTACAGGGGAGACCCAGTACTTC
CASSLSSLTGETQYF
>NA|many|13|TRBJ1-5|TRBV28
TGTGCCAGCAGTTTGGGGGTCAATCAGCCCCAGCATTTT
CASSLGVNQPQHF
>TRBD1|NA|18|TRBJ2-5|TRBV7-3
TGTGCCAGCAGCCCCCATAAGCCCGGGACAGGGAGAGGAGAGACCCAGTACTTC
CASSPHKPGTGRGETQYF
>TRBD2|few|13|TRBJ2-3|TRBV29-1
TGCAGCGTTGTTAGCGGGGTCACAGATACGCAGTATTTT
CSVVSGVTDTQYF
>NA|few|15|TRBJ1-4|TRBV28
TGTGCCAGCAGTGGTACGGGGGCGACTAATGAAAAACTGTTTTTT
CASSGTGATNEKLFF
>TRBD1|NA|15|TRBJ1-2|TRBV9
TGTGCCAGCAGCGTATTCGACAGGGGGATCGCTGGCTACACCTTC
CASSVFDRGIAGYTF
>NA|many|14|TRBJ2-7|TRBV6-1
TGTGCCAGCGCCCTCGGACGGAGCTCCTACGAGCAGTACTTC
CASALGRSSYEQYF
>TRBD1|many|12|TRBJ2-5|TRBV29-1
TGCAGCGTACAGGGGGGCGAAGAGACCCAGTACTTC
CSVQGGEETQYF
>NA|few|15|TRBJ1-4|TRBV9
TGTGCCAGCAGCGTAGAAGGGGGAGGACGGCCTAAACTGTTTTTT
CASSVEGGGRPKLFF
>NA|many|15|TRBJ1-3|TRBV11-2
TGTGCCAGCAGACTCCCGGGGGGGACTGGAAACACCATATATTTT
CASRLPGGTGNTIYF
>NA|NA|22|TRBJ2-6|TRBV27
TGTGCCAGCAGTTTAGGCCTTGCTGGTGGATTCGGGGTTTTCCCTGGGGCCAACGTCCTGACTTTC
CASSLGLAGGFGVFPGANVLTF
>NA|many|12|TRBJ2-1|TRBV10-3
TGTGCCGCGAGGGACGCCGTCAATGAGCAGTTCTTC
CAARDAVNEQFF
>TRBD2|many|13|TRBJ2-1|TRBV28
TGTGCCACTGAGTTTAGCGGGAGCTATGAGCAGTTCTTC
CATEFSGSYEQFF
>NA|NA|14|TRBJ2-3|TRBV4-3
TGCGCCAGCAGCCAAGACCCGGGTCCAGATACGCAGTATTTT
CASSQDPGPDTQYF
>NA|NA|16|TRBJ1-4|TRBV20-1
TGCAGTGCTAGACCCCCCGGGACATCTCTACGAGGAAAACTGTTTTTT
CSARPPGTSLRGKLFF
>NA|NA|15|TRBJ2-7|TRBV27
TGTGCCAGCAGTTTAGGGTGGGAGATTATCTACGAGCAGTACTTC
CASSLGWEIIYEQYF
>TRBD1|NA|15|TRBJ1-2|TRBV28
TGTGCCAGCAGTTTCTGGGGGACAGGCGACTATGGCTACACCTTC
CASSFWGTGDYGYTF
>NA|many|14|TRBJ2-2|TRBV7-7
TGTGCTAGCAGCTTAGGTCGGCTCACCGGGGAGCTGTTTTTT
CASSLGRLTGELFF
>TRBD1|few|17|TRBJ2-4|TRBV6-5
TGTGCCAGCAGTTACCCGGGACAGGGTAATGCCAAAAACATTCAGTACTTC
CASSYPGQGNAKNIQYF
>NA|few|14|TRBJ1-2|TRBV19
TGTGCCAGCACAGATCTAGGGACGGCGGTGGGCTACACCTTC
CASTDLGTAVGYTF
>NA|NA|12|TRBJ1-1|TRBV6-1
TGTGCCAGCAGTGAGGGGGGAGACGAAGCTTTCTTT
CASSEGGDEAFF
>TRBD1|many|13|TRBJ2-5|TRBV24-1
TGTGCCACCGCGCGGACAGGGTACGAGACCCAGTACTTC
CATARTGYETQYF
>NA|many|13|TRBJ1-1|TRBV6-5
TGTGCCAGCAGTTACGAGAAAAACACTGAAGCTTTCTTT
CASSYEKNTEAFF
>NA|NA|15|TRBJ2-3|TRBV9
TGTGCCAGCAGCGCAGGGAACAGGGATCGAGATACGCAGTATTTT
CASSAGNRDRDTQYF
>NA|NA|14|TRBJ2-7|TRBV12-3/TRBV12-4
TGTGCCAGCAGTTTTTCCGGGCTCCATAGCGAGCAGTACTTC
CASSFSGLHSEQYF
>NA|few|15|TRBJ2-2|TRBV20-1
TGCAGTGCTAGCGGTACGGGGGCCCTGGGCGGGGAGCTGTTTTTT
CSASGTGALGGELFF
>TRBD2|many|13|TRBJ2-1|TRBV19
TGTGCCAGTACCGCGGGACTAGTCGGCGAGCAGTTCTTC
CASTAGLVGEQFF
>NA|many|12|TRBJ1-2|TRBV2
TGTGCCAGGGACAGCGCGAACTATGGCTACACCTTC
CARDSANYGYTF
>NA|many|14|TRBJ2-7|TRBV19
TGTGCCAGTTGTACTGGACCCCGGGGGTGCGAGCAGTACTTC
CASCTGPRGCEQYF
>NA|many|16|TRBJ1-1|TRBV11-3
TGTGCCAGCAGCTTAGATGTTGGAAATCGGAACACTGAAGCTTTCTTT
CASSLDVGNRNTEAFF
>TRBD2|NA|16|TRBJ2-1|TRBV4-1
TGCGCCAGCAGCCAAGATCTAAGCGGGACCTACAATGAGCAGTTCTTC
CASSQDLSGTYNEQFF
>NA|many|14|TRBJ1-1|TRBV7-2
TGTGCCAGCAGCCCACTCCCACTCTCGACTGAAGCTTTCTTT
CASSPLPLSTEAFF
>TRBD2|NA|12|TRBJ2-7|TRBV20-1
TGCAGTGCTAGTTGGCGGGAGAACGAGCAGTACTTC
CSASWRENEQYF
>TRBD1|few|14|TRBJ2-5|TRBV20-1
TGCAGTGCTAGATCCTACAGGGGGCAAGAGACCCAGTACTTC
CSARSYRGQETQYF
>NA|many|20|TRBJ2-6|TRBV27
TGTGCCAGCAGTTTATCTGTTGTGACAGGTCAAAGCTCTGGGGCCAACGTCCTGACTTTC
CASSLSVVTGQSSGANVLTF